Below, 24 T cell receptor beta chains from the same sample are listed, as sequenced in a study of T-cell reconstitution after alpha-beta-depleted transplantation in children. The TCRbeta library incorporated unique molecular identifiers. TCRdb fed the PCR reads into MiXCR, producing one record per CDR3 protein. Of a few hundred thousand distinct CDR3 sequences listed, about a sixth were seen once; the top ten hold 2.5% to 4%. This specimen consisted of PBMCs from the stem cell graft donor, obtained from the stem cell graft. These receptors were taken from a human donor who donated a stem cell graft to a child with acute lymphoblastic leukemia.

This clonotype was counted between two and nine times. The chain recombines TRBV7-3 with TRBJ1-1, with D tentatively TRBD1 (5 bases). CDR3 length: 13 residues. Trimming removed 3 bases at V and 5 bases at J, with 10 bases between. CDR1 is SGHTA and CDR2 is FQGTGA in the germline V gene. The CDR3 bases are TGTGCCAGCAGCTTCGACAGTAGGACTGAAGCTTTCTTT. Protein sequence: CASSFDSRTEAFF.

V is TRBV5-1 and J is TRBJ1-2; D is undetermined. The CDR3 runs to 15 residues. Germline lookup yields CDR1 SGHRS and CDR2 YFSETQ. V lost 1 base and J 2 bases, leaving 12 bases between the germline ends. The CDR3 nucleotides read TGCGCCAGCAGCTTGAGACAACCCCGCAACTATGGCTACACCTTC. Translation: CASSLRQPRNYGYTF.

The V and J genes are TRBV7-9 and TRBJ2-3; tentative D call: TRBD2 (6 bases). V was trimmed by 5 bases and J by 4 bases, leaving 13 bases between them. Germline loops: CDR1 SEHNR, CDR2 FQNEAQ (reference sequence). The CDR3 sequence is 14 residues long. CDR3 bases: TGTGCCAGCAGCCCTACCGGGAGACCAGATACGCAGTATTTT. This sequence encodes CASSPTGRPDTQYF.

The V call is TRBV6-5, the J call TRBJ2-7; D unclear. The CDR3 sequence is 14 residues long. CDR1 is MNHEY and CDR2 is SVGAGI in the germline V gene. Trimming left V 4 bases short and J 4 bases short, with 14 bases between. CDR3 DNA: TGTGCCAGCAGTTCCCCGGTTCAGACTTACGAGCAGTACTTC. It specifies CASSSPVQTYEQYF.

This clonotype was observed a few times. The chain has TRBV20-1 and TRBJ1-2, with D possibly TRBD1 on 5 matching bases. The CDR3 has 9 residues. The V end lost 3 bases, the J end lost 14 bases, and 10 bases lay between the germline ends. Looked up from germline, CDR1 is DFQATT and CDR2 is SNEGSKA (reference sequence). Here the CDR3 DNA reads TGCAGTGCTAGTAAGCGGGGGACCTTC. Translated, it gives CSASKRGTF.

J is TRBJ1-3 and V is TRBV18, with 7 bases lining up with TRBD1. The CDR3 is made up of 15 amino acids. V gave up 6 bases and J gave up 2 bases; unmatched junction bases: 7. Germline V gene lookup returns CDR1 KGHSH and CDR2 LQKENI. The CDR3 loop reads CASSHNRGAGNTIYF. The DNA of the CDR3 is TGTGCCAGCTCCCACAACAGGGGCGCTGGAAACACCATATATTTT.

This chain uses TRBV25-1 with TRBJ2-7; 10 bases match TRBD2. The CDR3 totals 15 residues. With 2 bases clipped from V and 8 bases from J, the junction kept 9 bases outside the gene matches. The V gene's germline CDR1 is MGHDK and CDR2 SYGVNS. As DNA, the CDR3 is TGTGCCAGCAGTGAAACTGGCCTAGCGGGAGCCAAGCAGTACTTC. Its protein product is CASSETGLAGAKQYF.

There are many counts of this clonotype. The chain combines TRBV6-5 with TRBJ2-1; possible D gene TRBD2, 6 bases. This CDR3 has 15 amino acids. CDR1 and CDR2 (germline): MNHEY, SVGAGI. Trimming removed 0 bases at V and 4 bases at J, with 10 bases between. CDR3 sequence reads: CASSYSGGIYNEQFF. The CDR3 coding sequence is TGTGCCAGCAGTTACTCGGGCGGGATATACAATGAGCAGTTCTTC.

This clonotype was observed a handful of times. The CDR3 loop reads CASSSPGFDEKLFF. The DNA for the CDR3 is TGCGCCAGCAGCTCGCCAGGGTTTGATGAAAAACTGTTTTTT. The rearrangement uses TRBV5-1 and TRBJ1-4; TRBD1 is a possible D gene (5 bases). Per the germline V gene, CDR1 is SGHRS and CDR2 is YFSETQ. CDR3 length: 14 residues. Trimming stripped 3 bases from V and 6 bases from J, with 12 bases between.

This clonotype was recorded a few times. V usage is TRBV12-3 or TRBV12-4 and J usage is TRBJ2-2; a weak D match, TRBD2 (6 bases). The CDR3 is made up of 14 amino acids. The germline V and J ends were trimmed by 6 bases and 6 bases, with 14 bases remaining between them. DNA of the CDR3: TGTGCCAGCAGGGCGCGGGGTGTGGCCGGGGAGCTGTTTTTT. It is translated as CASRARGVAGELFF.

Only a few counts were recorded for this clonotype. The rearrangement links TRBV10-3 to TRBJ2-1, with D possibly matching TRBD2 (5 bases). Germline values: CDR1 ENHRY, CDR2 SYGVKD. The germline V and J ends were trimmed by 0 bases and 6 bases, with 18 bases remaining between them. The CDR3 totals 17 residues. DNA of the CDR3: TGTGCCATCAGTGAGTCGTCGGCGGGCACCATTACCAATGAGCAGTTCTTC. This sequence encodes CAISESSAGTITNEQFF.

J is TRBJ2-1 and V is TRBV19; no clear D. The CDR3 is made up of 16 amino acids. Trimming pared 3 bases from V and 0 bases from J, leaving 12 bases between. Germline V gives CDR1 LNHDA, CDR2 SQIVND (reference sequence). The CDR3 nucleotides read TGTGCCAGTAGTATGGCCAGTTATACCTCCTACAATGAGCAGTTCTTC. It codes for CASSMASYTSYNEQFF.

This chain joins TRBV25-1 and TRBJ2-5, with TRBD2 matching over 9 bases. The CDR3 spans 15 residues. With 4 bases clipped from V and 5 bases from J, the junction kept 8 bases outside the gene matches. Germline CDR1 MGHDK, CDR2 SYGVNS. CDR3 sequence: CASSVSREGRETQYF. CDR3 sequence (DNA): TGTGCCAGCAGTGTCTCGCGGGAGGGCCGCGAGACCCAGTACTTC.

The rearrangement joins TRBV18 to TRBJ2-3; no firm D call. The CDR3 has 14 amino acids. Between the trimmed V and J ends, which lost 3 bases and 6 bases, there was a span of 13 bases. The germline gives CDR1 KGHSH, CDR2 LQKENI. CDR3 residues: CASSPRWDTDTQYF. As DNA, the CDR3 is TGTGCCAGCTCACCGAGATGGGATACGGATACGCAGTATTTT.

The J gene is TRBJ2-7, the V gene TRBV11-2; D gene ambiguous. V lost 0 bases and J lost 0, with 15 bases in between. CDR1 and CDR2 from the germline V gene are SGHAT and FQNNGV. The CDR3 is 17 amino acids. CDR3 sequence reads: CASSLEDVILSSYEQYF. The CDR3 DNA reads as TGTGCCAGCAGCTTAGAGGACGTGATTTTAAGCTCCTACGAGCAGTACTTC.

There are a few counts of this clonotype. The chain recombines TRBV5-5 with TRBJ1-2, with 11 bases lining up with TRBD1. The CDR3 extends over 16 amino acids. V lost 1 base and J lost 4; bases outside the gene matches: 6. Germline V gene data show CDR1 as SGHKS and CDR2 as YYEKEE (reference sequence). The CDR3 sequence is CASSLTGQGAGYGYTF. CDR3 in DNA: TGTGCCAGCAGCTTGACCGGACAGGGGGCCGGCTATGGCTACACCTTC.

The gene calls are TRBV7-2 and TRBJ2-1, with D possibly TRBD2 on 7 matching bases. Germline V CDR1 and CDR2: SGHTA, FQGNSA. There are 15 residues in the CDR3. The V and J ends lost 5 bases and 2 bases respectively, with 13 bases between them. DNA for the CDR3: TGTGCCAGCAGCCAGGGGAGGGGGGCCTACAATGAGCAGTTCTTC. Its translation: CASSQGRGAYNEQFF.

V and J are TRBV7-9 and TRBJ1-6; D is unclear. The germline V gene has CDR1 SEHNR and CDR2 FQNEAQ (reference sequence). V lost 7 bases to trimming and J lost 3 bases, with 16 bases between them. The CDR3 is 16 residues long. The CDR3 region has the DNA TGTGCCAGCACCACAAAGGGTCGGGACTATAATTCACCCCTCCACTTT. It translates to CASTTKGRDYNSPLHF.

CDR3 nucleotide sequence: TGTGCCAGCAGCGAGAGTCGACTAGCGGGAGACTCAGATACGCAGTATTTT. Translating it yields CASSESRLAGDSDTQYF. The chain is built from TRBV12-3 or TRBV12-4 and TRBJ2-3, with 12 bases matching TRBD2. J was trimmed by 4 bases and V by 6 bases; bases with no gene match: 11. The length of the CDR3 is 17 residues.

This clonotype has a handful of counts. This rearrangement joins TRBV3-1 to TRBJ2-5; possible D gene TRBD1, 6 bases. Trimming took 5 bases from V and 5 from J, leaving 12 bases between them. Germline loops: CDR1 LGHDT, CDR2 YNNKEL (reference sequence). The CDR3 length is 13 residues. The CDR3 nucleotides are TGTGCCAGCAGCTCAGGGGAGTGGGAGACCCAGTACTTC. Residues: CASSSGEWETQYF.

This clonotype was recorded a few times. The gene calls are TRBV6-5 and TRBJ2-3, with D possibly TRBD1 on 5 matching bases. V was cut by 2 bases and J by 0 bases, with 9 bases left in between. The CDR3 consists of 15 residues. CDR1 and CDR2 (germline): MNHEY, SVGAGI. This CDR3 reads CASSYGAVSTDTQYF. Written as DNA, the CDR3 is TGTGCCAGCAGTTACGGGGCCGTAAGCACAGATACGCAGTATTTT.

This clonotype has more than one count but fewer than ten. As DNA, the CDR3 is TGTGCCAGCAGCTTGAGCGTGTTGGGGACTGAAGCTTTCTTT. Amino acids: CASSLSVLGTEAFF. The rearrangement links TRBV5-6 to TRBJ1-1; D gene uncertain. Germline values: CDR1 SGHDT, CDR2 YYEEEE. V shed 1 base and J shed 5 bases, with 12 bases lying between them. There are 14 residues in the CDR3.

This clonotype has a handful of counts. This chain links TRBV6-1 with TRBJ2-7; 9 bases line up with TRBD1. Germline CDR1 and CDR2: MNHNS and SASEGT. This CDR3 has 15 residues. V lost 6 bases and J lost 3; bases outside the gene matches: 9. CDR3 in amino acids: CASSSWDREYYEQYF. The CDR3 region has the DNA TGTGCCAGCAGCTCTTGGGACAGGGAATACTACGAGCAGTACTTC.

This clonotype was seen a few times. The chain is built from TRBV2 and TRBJ2-5; tentatively, D is TRBD2 (5 bases). V was trimmed by 0 bases and J by 6 bases, leaving 14 bases between them. Looked up from germline, CDR1 is SNHLY and CDR2 is FYNNEI. The CDR3 is 15 residues long. CDR3 coding DNA: TGTGCCAGCAGTGAAGCGCTTCGCGGGCGCCAGACCCAGTACTTC. It encodes CASSEALRGRQTQYF.